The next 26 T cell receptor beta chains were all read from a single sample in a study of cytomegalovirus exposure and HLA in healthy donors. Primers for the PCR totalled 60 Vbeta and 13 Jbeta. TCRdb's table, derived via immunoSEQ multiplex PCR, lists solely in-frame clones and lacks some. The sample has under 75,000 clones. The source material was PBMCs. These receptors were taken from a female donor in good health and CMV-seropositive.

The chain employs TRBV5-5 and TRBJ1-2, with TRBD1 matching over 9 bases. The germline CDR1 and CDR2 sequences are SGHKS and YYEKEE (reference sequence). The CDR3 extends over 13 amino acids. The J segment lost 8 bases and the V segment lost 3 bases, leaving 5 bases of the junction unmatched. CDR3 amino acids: CASSYRTGEGYTF. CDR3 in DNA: TGTGCCAGCAGCTACCGGACAGGGGAAGGCTACACCTTC. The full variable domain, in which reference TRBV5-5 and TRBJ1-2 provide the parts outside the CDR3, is DAGVTQSPTHLIKTRGQQVTLRCSPISGHKSVSWYQQVLGQGPQFIFQYYEKEERGRGNFPDRFSARQFPNYSSELNVNALLLGDSALYLCASSYRTGEGYTFGSGTRLTVV.

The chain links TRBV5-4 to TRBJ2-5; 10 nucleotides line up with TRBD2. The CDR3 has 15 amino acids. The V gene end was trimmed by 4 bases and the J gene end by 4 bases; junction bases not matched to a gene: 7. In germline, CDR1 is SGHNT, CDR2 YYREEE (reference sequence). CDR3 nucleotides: TGTGCCAGCAGCCTGGGAGCGGGAGGGACAGAGACCCAGTACTTC. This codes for CASSLGAGGTETQYF.

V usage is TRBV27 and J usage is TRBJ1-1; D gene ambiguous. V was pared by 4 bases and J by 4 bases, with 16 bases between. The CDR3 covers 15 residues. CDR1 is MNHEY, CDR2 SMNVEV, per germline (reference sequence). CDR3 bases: TGTGCCAGCAGTTCATTTACGGGTGCTAGCACTGAAGCTTTCTTT. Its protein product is CASSSFTGASTEAFF.

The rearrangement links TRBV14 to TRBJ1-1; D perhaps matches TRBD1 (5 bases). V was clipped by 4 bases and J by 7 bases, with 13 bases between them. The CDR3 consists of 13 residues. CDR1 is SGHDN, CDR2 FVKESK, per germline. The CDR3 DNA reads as TGTGCCAGCAGCCCAGAGAGACAGTGTGAAGCTTTCTTT. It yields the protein CASSPERQCEAFF.

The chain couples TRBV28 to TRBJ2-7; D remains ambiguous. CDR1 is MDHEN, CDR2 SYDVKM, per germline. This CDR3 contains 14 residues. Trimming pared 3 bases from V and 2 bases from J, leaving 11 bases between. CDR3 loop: CASSFRGSAYEQYF. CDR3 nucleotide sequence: TGTGCCAGCAGTTTTAGAGGAAGCGCCTACGAGCAGTACTTC. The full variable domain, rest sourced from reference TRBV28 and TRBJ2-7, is DVKVTQSSRYLVKRTGEKVFLECVQDMDHENMFWYRQDPGLGLRLIYFSYDVKMKEKGDIPEGYSVSREKKERFSLILESASTNQTSMYLCASSFRGSAYEQYFGPGTRLTVT.

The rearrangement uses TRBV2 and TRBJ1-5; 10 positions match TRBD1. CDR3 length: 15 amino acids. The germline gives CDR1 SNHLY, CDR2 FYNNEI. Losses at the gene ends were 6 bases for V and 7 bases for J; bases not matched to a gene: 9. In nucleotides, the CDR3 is TGTGCCAGCAGCCCAGGGACAGGGGCTCGACAGCCCCAGCATTTT. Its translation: CASSPGTGARQPQHF.

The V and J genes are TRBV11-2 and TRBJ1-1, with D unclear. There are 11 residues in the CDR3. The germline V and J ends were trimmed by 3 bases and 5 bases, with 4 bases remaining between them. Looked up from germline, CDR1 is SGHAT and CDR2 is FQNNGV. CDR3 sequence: CASSFKTEAFF. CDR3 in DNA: TGTGCCAGCAGCTTTAAAACTGAAGCTTTCTTT.

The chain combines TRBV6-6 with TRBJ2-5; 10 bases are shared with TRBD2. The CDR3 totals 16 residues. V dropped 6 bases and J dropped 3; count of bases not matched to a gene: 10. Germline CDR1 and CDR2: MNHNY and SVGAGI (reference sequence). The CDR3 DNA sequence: TGTGCCAGCAGCTACCACAAGAGCGGGGGGGAAGAGACCCAGTACTTC. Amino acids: CASSYHKSGGEETQYF.

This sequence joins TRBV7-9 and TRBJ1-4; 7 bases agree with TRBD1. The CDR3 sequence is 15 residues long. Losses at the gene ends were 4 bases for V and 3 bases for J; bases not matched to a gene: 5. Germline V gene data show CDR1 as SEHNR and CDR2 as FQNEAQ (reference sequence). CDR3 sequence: CASSSGQASNEKLFF. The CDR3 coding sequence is TGTGCCAGCAGCTCCGGACAGGCCTCTAATGAAAAACTGTTTTTT.

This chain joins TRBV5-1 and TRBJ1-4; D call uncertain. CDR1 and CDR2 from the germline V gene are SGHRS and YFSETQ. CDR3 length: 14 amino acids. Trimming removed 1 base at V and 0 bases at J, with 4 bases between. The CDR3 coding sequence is TGCGCCAGCAGCTTGCAGGCAACTAATGAAAAACTGTTTTTT. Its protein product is CASSLQATNEKLFF. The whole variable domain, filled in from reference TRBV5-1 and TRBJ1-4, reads KAGVTQTPRYLIKTRGQQVTLSCSPISGHRSVSWYQQTPGQGLQFLFEYFSETQRNKGNFPGRFSGRQFSNSRSEMNVSTLELGDSALYLCASSLQATNEKLFFGSGTQLSVL.

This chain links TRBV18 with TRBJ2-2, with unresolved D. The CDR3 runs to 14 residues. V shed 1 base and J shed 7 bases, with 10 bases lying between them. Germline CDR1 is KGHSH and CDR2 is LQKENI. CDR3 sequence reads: CASSPRAQDGELFF. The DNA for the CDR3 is TGTGCCAGCTCACCACGGGCCCAGGACGGGGAGCTGTTTTTT.

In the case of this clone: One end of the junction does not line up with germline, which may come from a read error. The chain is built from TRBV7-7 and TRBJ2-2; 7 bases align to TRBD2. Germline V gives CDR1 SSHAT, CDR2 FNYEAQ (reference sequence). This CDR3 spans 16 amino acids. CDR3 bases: TGTGCTAGCAGCTTGGAGTCGGGGGGTGACACCGGGGAGCTGTTTTTT. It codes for CASSLESGGDTGELFF.

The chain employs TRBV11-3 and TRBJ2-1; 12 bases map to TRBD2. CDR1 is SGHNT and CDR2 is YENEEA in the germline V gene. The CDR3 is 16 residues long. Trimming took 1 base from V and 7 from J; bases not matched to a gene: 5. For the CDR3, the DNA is TGTGCCAGCAGCTTAGGACTAGCGGGAGAGGGGAATGAGCAGTTCTTC. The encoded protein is CASSLGLAGEGNEQFF.

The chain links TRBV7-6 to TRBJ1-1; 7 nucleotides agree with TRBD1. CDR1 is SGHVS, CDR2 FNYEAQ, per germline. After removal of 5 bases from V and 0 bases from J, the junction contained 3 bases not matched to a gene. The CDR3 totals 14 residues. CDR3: CASSPGTVNTEAFF. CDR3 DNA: TGTGCCAGCAGCCCTGGGACAGTGAACACTGAAGCTTTCTTT.

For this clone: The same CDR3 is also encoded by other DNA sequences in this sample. In nucleotides, the CDR3 is TGTGCCAGCAGCTCGAGGACAGGGCAGCAGCCCCAGCATTTT. It is translated as CASSSRTGQQPQHF. The chain combines TRBV7-2 with TRBJ1-5, with 8 bases fitting TRBD1. V lost 4 bases to trimming and J lost 7 bases; unmatched junction nucleotides: 6. The CDR3 contains 14 residues. Germline lookup yields CDR1 SGHTA and CDR2 FQGNSA.

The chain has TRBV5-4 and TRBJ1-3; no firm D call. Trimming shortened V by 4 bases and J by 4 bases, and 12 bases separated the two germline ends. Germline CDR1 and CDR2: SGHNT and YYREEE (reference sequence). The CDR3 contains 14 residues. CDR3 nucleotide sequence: TGTGCCAGCAGCCCGGGAGGCTCCGGAAACACCATATATTTT. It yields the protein CASSPGGSGNTIYF.

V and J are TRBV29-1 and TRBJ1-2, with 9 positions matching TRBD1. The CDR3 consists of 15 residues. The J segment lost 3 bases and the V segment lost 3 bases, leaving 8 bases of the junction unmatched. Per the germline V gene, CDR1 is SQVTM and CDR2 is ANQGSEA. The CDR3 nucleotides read TGCAGCGTTGATGGTGGACAGGGGACTTACTATGGCTACACCTTC. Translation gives CSVDGGQGTYYGYTF. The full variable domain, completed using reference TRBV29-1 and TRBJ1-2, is SAVISQKPSRDICQRGTSLTIQCQVDSQVTMMFWYRQQPGQSLTLIATANQGSEATYESGFVIDKFPISRPNLTFSTLTVSNMSPEDSSIYLCSVDGGQGTYYGYTFGSGTRLTVV.

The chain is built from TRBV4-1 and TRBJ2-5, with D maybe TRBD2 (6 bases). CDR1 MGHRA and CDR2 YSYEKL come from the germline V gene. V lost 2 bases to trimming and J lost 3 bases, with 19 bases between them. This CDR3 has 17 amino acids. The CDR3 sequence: CASSQPLSGPRKETQYF. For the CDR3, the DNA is TGCGCCAGCAGCCAACCCCTTAGCGGACCGCGGAAAGAGACCCAGTACTTC.

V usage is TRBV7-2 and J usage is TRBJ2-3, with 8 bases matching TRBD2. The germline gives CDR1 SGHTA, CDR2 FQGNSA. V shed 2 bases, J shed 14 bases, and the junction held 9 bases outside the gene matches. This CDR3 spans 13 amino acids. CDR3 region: CASSLNGGGLGYF. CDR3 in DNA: TGTGCCAGCAGCTTAAATGGCGGGGGGCTAGGGTATTTT.

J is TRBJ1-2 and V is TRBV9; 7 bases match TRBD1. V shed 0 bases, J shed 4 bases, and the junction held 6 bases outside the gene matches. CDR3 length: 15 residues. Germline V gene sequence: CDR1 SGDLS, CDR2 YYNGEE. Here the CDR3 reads CASSVGEGGSYGYTF. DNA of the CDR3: TGTGCCAGCAGCGTAGGGGAAGGGGGCAGCTATGGCTACACCTTC.

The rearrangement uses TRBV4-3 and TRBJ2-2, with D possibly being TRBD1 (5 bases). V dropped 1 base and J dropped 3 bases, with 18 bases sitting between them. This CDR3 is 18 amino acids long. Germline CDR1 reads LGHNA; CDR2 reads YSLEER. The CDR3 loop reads CASSQAPDGATHTGELFF. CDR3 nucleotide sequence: TGCGCCAGCAGCCAAGCGCCAGATGGGGCTACCCACACCGGGGAGCTGTTTTTT.

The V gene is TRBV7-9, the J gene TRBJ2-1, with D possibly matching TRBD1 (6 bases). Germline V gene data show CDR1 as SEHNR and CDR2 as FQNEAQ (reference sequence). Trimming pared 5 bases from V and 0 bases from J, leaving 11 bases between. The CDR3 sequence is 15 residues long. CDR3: CASSKTGSSYNEQFF. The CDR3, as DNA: TGTGCCAGCAGCAAGACAGGAAGCTCCTACAATGAGCAGTTCTTC.

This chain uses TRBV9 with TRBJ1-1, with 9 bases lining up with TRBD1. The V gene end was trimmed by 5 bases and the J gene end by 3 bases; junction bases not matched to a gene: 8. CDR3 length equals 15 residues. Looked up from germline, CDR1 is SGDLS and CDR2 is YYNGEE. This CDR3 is CASSQGTGRDTEAFF. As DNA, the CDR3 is TGTGCCAGCAGTCAGGGGACAGGGAGAGACACTGAAGCTTTCTTT.

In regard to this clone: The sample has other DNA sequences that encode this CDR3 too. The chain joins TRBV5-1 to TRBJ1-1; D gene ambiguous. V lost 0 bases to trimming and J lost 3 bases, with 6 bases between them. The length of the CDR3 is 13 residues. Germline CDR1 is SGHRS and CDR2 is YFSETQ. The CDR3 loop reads CASSLDGDTEAFF. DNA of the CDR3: TGCGCCAGCAGCTTGGATGGAGACACTGAAGCTTTCTTT.

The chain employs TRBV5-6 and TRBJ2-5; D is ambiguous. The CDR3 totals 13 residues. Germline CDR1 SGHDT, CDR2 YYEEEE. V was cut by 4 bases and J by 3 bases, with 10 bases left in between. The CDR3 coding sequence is TGTGCCAGCAGCCGTTTGCGAGAAGAGACCCAGTACTTC. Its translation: CASSRLREETQYF.

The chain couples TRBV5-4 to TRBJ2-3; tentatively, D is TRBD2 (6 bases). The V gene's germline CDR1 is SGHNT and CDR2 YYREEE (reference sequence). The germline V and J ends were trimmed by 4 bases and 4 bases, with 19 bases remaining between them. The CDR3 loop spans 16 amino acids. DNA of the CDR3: TGTGCCAGCAGCCCCTTGGGACGGGGGAGTCCAGATACGCAGTATTTT. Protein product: CASSPLGRGSPDTQYF.